Listed below are T cell receptor beta chains from one sample, sequenced in a study of blood T cell repertoires in COVID-19. Method: immunoSEQ multiplex PCR; TCRdb's copy keeps in-frame clones and lacks some. Of 150,000 or so clones in the sample, around nine tenths are singletons; the top ten hold 15% to 20%. Sequencing used peripheral blood. These receptors came from a man between 60 and 75 years old with active or convalescent COVID-19. Both conserved end residues are part of each CDR3. The order of the fields is clone size, J gene, V gene, D gene, CDR3 protein, CDR3 DNA. A D gene is named only where the DNA matches it firmly. Only some rows state a clone size, as once, few, many or a class for expanded clones.

abundance: -
j_gene: TRBJ1-2
v_gene: TRBV5-5
d_gene: -
CDR3aa: CASSRTGNYGYTF
CDR3nt: TGTGCCAGCAGCCGAACAGGGAACTATGGCTACACCTTC

abundance: -
j_gene: TRBJ1-2
v_gene: TRBV19
d_gene: -
CDR3aa: CASSMDKGMRYGYTF
CDR3nt: TGTGCCAGTAGTATGGACAAAGGGATGCGCTATGGCTACACCTTC

abundance: -
j_gene: TRBJ2-1
v_gene: TRBV5-8
d_gene: TRBD1
CDR3aa: CASPVDRALYNEQFF
CDR3nt: TGTGCCAGTCCCGTTGACAGGGCCCTCTACAATGAGCAGTTCTTC

abundance: -
j_gene: TRBJ1-5
v_gene: TRBV28
d_gene: -
CDR3aa: CASSQAGSQPQHF
CDR3nt: TGTGCCAGCAGCCAAGCTGGGAGTCAGCCCCAGCATTTT

abundance: -
j_gene: TRBJ2-7
v_gene: TRBV7-9
d_gene: TRBD2
CDR3aa: CASSLGGGSGISYEQYF
CDR3nt: TGTGCCAGCAGCTTAGGGGGCGGGAGTGGAATCTCCTACGAGCAGTACTTC

abundance: -
j_gene: TRBJ1-6
v_gene: TRBV6-4
d_gene: -
CDR3aa: CASKDSPNSPLHF
CDR3nt: TGTGCCAGCAAGGACAGCCCTAATTCACCCCTCCACTTT

abundance: -
j_gene: TRBJ1-2
v_gene: TRBV5-5
d_gene: TRBD1
CDR3aa: CASSPGQAANYGYTF
CDR3nt: TGTGCCAGCAGCCCGGGACAGGCCGCTAACTATGGCTACACCTTC

abundance: -
j_gene: TRBJ1-5
v_gene: TRBV27
d_gene: TRBD1
CDR3aa: CASSFRTGLVWPQHF
CDR3nt: TGTGCCAGCAGTTTTAGGACAGGGTTAGTTTGGCCCCAGCATTTT

abundance: -
j_gene: TRBJ1-1
v_gene: TRBV27
d_gene: TRBD1
CDR3aa: CASSLSATGGTEAFF
CDR3nt: TGTGCCAGCAGTTTATCGGCAACAGGGGGCACTGAAGCTTTCTTT

abundance: -
j_gene: TRBJ2-1
v_gene: TRBV9
d_gene: -
CDR3aa: CASSDGRRKFNEQFF
CDR3nt: TGTGCCAGCAGCGACGGACGGAGGAAATTCAATGAGCAGTTCTTC

abundance: -
j_gene: TRBJ2-3
v_gene: TRBV27
d_gene: TRBD2
CDR3aa: CASSLWGGGTDTQYF
CDR3nt: TGTGCCAGCAGTTTATGGGGGGGTGGCACAGATACGCAGTATTTT

abundance: few
j_gene: TRBJ1-2
v_gene: TRBV7-9
d_gene: -
CDR3aa: CASSIVLSSNYGYTF
CDR3nt: TGTGCCAGCAGCATTGTACTTTCGTCTAACTATGGCTACACCTTC

abundance: -
j_gene: TRBJ1-4
v_gene: TRBV19
d_gene: -
CDR3aa: CASSITARGATNEKLFF
CDR3nt: TGTGCCAGTAGTATCACCGCCAGGGGTGCAACTAATGAAAAACTGTTTTTT

abundance: -
j_gene: TRBJ1-2
v_gene: TRBV10-3
d_gene: TRBD1
CDR3aa: CAISTGGNYGYTF
CDR3nt: TGTGCCATCAGTACAGGGGGCAACTATGGCTACACCTTC

abundance: -
j_gene: TRBJ2-3
v_gene: TRBV19
d_gene: TRBD1
CDR3aa: CASSGQGGSTDTQYF
CDR3nt: TGTGCCAGTAGTGGACAGGGGGGAAGCACAGATACGCAGTATTTT

abundance: -
j_gene: TRBJ1-1
v_gene: TRBV9
d_gene: -
CDR3aa: CASSVGGRGMTEAFF
CDR3nt: TGTGCCAGCAGCGTGGGAGGAAGGGGAATGACTGAAGCTTTCTTT

abundance: once
j_gene: TRBJ2-1
v_gene: TRBV5-1
d_gene: TRBD2
CDR3aa: CASSPPGTSGTSSYNEQFF
CDR3nt: TGCGCCAGCAGCCCACCAGGGACTAGCGGGACTAGCTCCTACAATGAGCAGTTCTTC

abundance: -
j_gene: TRBJ2-7
v_gene: TRBV5-1
d_gene: TRBD1
CDR3aa: CASSLGRPPGQGVNEQYF
CDR3nt: TGCGCCAGCAGCTTGGGTAGACCACCGGGACAGGGGGTCAACGAGCAGTACTTC

abundance: few
j_gene: TRBJ2-1
v_gene: TRBV5-1
d_gene: -
CDR3aa: CASSLSQGSYNEQFF
CDR3nt: TGCGCCAGCAGCTTGTCTCAGGGATCCTACAATGAGCAGTTCTTC

abundance: -
j_gene: TRBJ2-7
v_gene: TRBV30
d_gene: TRBD2
CDR3aa: CAWDGLAGGREQYF
CDR3nt: TGTGCCTGGGACGGGCTAGCGGGAGGACGGGAGCAGTACTTC

abundance: -
j_gene: TRBJ1-2
v_gene: TRBV13
d_gene: TRBD1
CDR3aa: CASSRDRDYGYTF
CDR3nt: TGTGCCAGCAGCCGAGACAGGGACTATGGCTACACCTTC

abundance: few
j_gene: TRBJ1-2
v_gene: TRBV5-1
d_gene: TRBD1
CDR3aa: CASSLGDSRPPGYTF
CDR3nt: TGCGCCAGCAGCTTAGGGGACAGCCGACCTCCCGGCTACACCTTC

abundance: once
j_gene: TRBJ2-3
v_gene: TRBV5-1
d_gene: TRBD2
CDR3aa: CASSFAGGSTDTQYF
CDR3nt: TGCGCCAGCAGCTTTGCGGGAGGGAGCACAGATACGCAGTATTTT

abundance: -
j_gene: TRBJ2-3
v_gene: TRBV18
d_gene: TRBD2
CDR3aa: CASSPPPSGSSTDTQYF
CDR3nt: TGTGCCAGCTCACCGCCCCCTAGCGGGAGTAGCACAGATACGCAGTATTTT

abundance: -
j_gene: TRBJ1-4
v_gene: TRBV5-1
d_gene: -
CDR3aa: CASSLAGMANEKLFF
CDR3nt: TGCGCCAGCAGCTTGGCAGGGATGGCGAATGAAAAACTGTTTTTT

abundance: -
j_gene: TRBJ1-3
v_gene: TRBV6-1
d_gene: TRBD1
CDR3aa: CASSAWRGQGTGNTIYF
CDR3nt: TGTGCCAGCAGTGCCTGGCGGGGACAGGGAACTGGAAACACCATATATTTT

abundance: -
j_gene: TRBJ1-2
v_gene: TRBV3-1/TRBV3-2
d_gene: TRBD1
CDR3aa: CASSQRTGVYGYTF
CDR3nt: TGTGCCAGCAGCCAACGGACAGGTGTGTATGGCTACACCTTC

abundance: -
j_gene: TRBJ1-5
v_gene: TRBV6-5
d_gene: TRBD1
CDR3aa: CASRGQENQPQHF
CDR3nt: TGTGCCAGCAGGGGACAGGAAAATCAGCCCCAGCATTTT

abundance: -
j_gene: TRBJ1-3
v_gene: TRBV5-1
d_gene: -
CDR3aa: CASSLQGSGNTIYF
CDR3nt: TGCGCCAGCAGCTTACAGGGCTCTGGAAACACCATATATTTT

abundance: -
j_gene: TRBJ1-1
v_gene: TRBV7-9
d_gene: -
CDR3aa: CASSLVGRVGNTEAFF
CDR3nt: TGTGCCAGCAGCTTAGTTGGCAGGGTTGGAAACACTGAAGCTTTCTTT

abundance: -
j_gene: TRBJ2-1
v_gene: TRBV2
d_gene: TRBD2
CDR3aa: CASRVSSGERVEQFF
CDR3nt: TGTGCCAGCCGTGTTTCTAGCGGCGAAAGAGTTGAGCAGTTCTTC

abundance: -
j_gene: TRBJ2-7
v_gene: TRBV3-1/TRBV3-2
d_gene: -
CDR3aa: CASSQDSRGWHEQYF
CDR3nt: TGTGCCAGCAGCCAAGATAGCAGGGGTTGGCACGAGCAGTACTTC

abundance: -
j_gene: TRBJ2-7
v_gene: TRBV6-5
d_gene: TRBD1
CDR3aa: CASRSGQGSHEQYF
CDR3nt: TGTGCCAGCAGATCGGGACAGGGCTCCCACGAGCAGTACTTC

abundance: -
j_gene: TRBJ1-2
v_gene: TRBV6-1
d_gene: -
CDR3aa: CASSEYRNHGGYTF
CDR3nt: TGTGCCAGCAGTGAATACAGGAACCACGGCGGCTACACCTTC

abundance: -
j_gene: TRBJ1-2
v_gene: TRBV9
d_gene: -
CDR3aa: CASSVGPTGYTF
CDR3nt: TGTGCCAGCAGCGTAGGGCCCACTGGCTACACCTTC

abundance: -
j_gene: TRBJ2-1
v_gene: TRBV7-2
d_gene: TRBD2
CDR3aa: CASSFSGSNEQFF
CDR3nt: TGTGCCAGCAGCTTTAGCGGGAGTAATGAGCAGTTCTTC

abundance: once
j_gene: TRBJ1-1
v_gene: TRBV28
d_gene: TRBD1
CDR3aa: CASSSGQGADTEAFF
CDR3nt: TGTGCCAGCAGTTCGGGACAGGGGGCGGACACTGAAGCTTTCTTT

abundance: -
j_gene: TRBJ2-5
v_gene: TRBV5-4
d_gene: TRBD2
CDR3aa: CASSLGSGRQETQYF
CDR3nt: TGTGCCAGCAGCTTGGGTAGCGGGAGACAAGAGACCCAGTACTTC

abundance: -
j_gene: TRBJ1-5
v_gene: TRBV19
d_gene: -
CDR3aa: CASTLHSNQPQHF
CDR3nt: TGTGCCAGTACCTTACATAGCAATCAGCCCCAGCATTTT

abundance: -
j_gene: TRBJ2-7
v_gene: TRBV2
d_gene: TRBD2
CDR3aa: CASSEGAGGTYEQYF
CDR3nt: TGTGCCAGCAGTGAAGGGGCGGGAGGGACCTACGAGCAGTACTTC

abundance: -
j_gene: TRBJ2-1
v_gene: TRBV3-1/TRBV3-2
d_gene: TRBD2
CDR3aa: CASSRSGSSYNEQFF
CDR3nt: TGTGCCAGCAGCCGTAGCGGGAGTTCCTACAATGAGCAGTTCTTC

abundance: -
j_gene: TRBJ2-5
v_gene: TRBV7-2
d_gene: TRBD2
CDR3aa: CASSSGTSGYQETQYF
CDR3nt: TGTGCCAGCAGCTCCGGGACTAGCGGGTACCAAGAGACCCAGTACTTC